Listed below are T cell receptor beta chains from one sample, sequenced in a study of T-cell memory formation after mild COVID-19. TCRdb re-analysed the 5' RACE reads in MiXCR, keeping a single row per CDR3 protein. The sample has around 7,200 distinct CDR3 sequences; about a third are singletons. The sequencing input was PBMCs or a T cell subset sorted from them (not recorded which). These receptors were taken from an adult woman who had mild COVID-19 (a few samples of this study predate the infection). Cell type and time point are not known. CDR3s include the opening cysteine and the closing phenylalanine or tryptophan. A D gene is named only where the DNA matches it firmly. Expanded clones get a size class; other rows say once, few or many, or leave the size out.

V gene	J gene	clone size	D gene	CDR3 DNA	CDR3 protein
TRBV14	TRBJ1-2	many	TRBD1	TGTGCCAGCAGCGGGACAGGGAACTATGGCTACACCTTC	CASSGTGNYGYTF
TRBV4-2	TRBJ2-1	medium-sized	NA	TGTGCCAGCAGCCAGGAGGGAAGGGACAGCTACAATGAGCAGTTCTTC	CASSQEGRDSYNEQFF
TRBV7-7	TRBJ2-1	many	TRBD2	TGTGCTAGCAGCCCTAGCGGGAACCCCTACAATGAGCAGTTCTTC	CASSPSGNPYNEQFF
TRBV27	TRBJ1-5	many	NA	TGTGCCAGCAGTTTTCTGGGGAATCAGCCCCAGCATTTT	CASSFLGNQPQHF
TRBV5-1	TRBJ2-7	many	NA	TGCGTCAGCAGTACGACTGTCCACGAGCAGTACTTC	CVSSTTVHEQYF
TRBV5-6	TRBJ2-7	many	NA	TGTGCCAGCAGCTTGAGGGTCGTCTCCTACGGGCAGTACTTC	CASSLRVVSYGQYF
TRBV4-1	TRBJ2-7	many	NA	TGCGCCAGCAGCCAAGATGGGGGACCGGCGGGGGAGCAGTACTTC	CASSQDGGPAGEQYF
TRBV20-1	TRBJ2-5	many	TRBD2	TGCAGTGCCGGAACTAGCGGGAGTTACCAAGAGACCCAGTACTTC	CSAGTSGSYQETQYF
TRBV24-1	TRBJ2-1	medium-sized	TRBD2	TGTGCCACCAGTAGGGAAGCGGGAGGGCCGGTTCGGTTCTTC	CATSREAGGPVRFF
TRBV29-1	TRBJ2-3	NA	NA	TGCAGCGTCCAAAGGGATGGGGAGTCGCAGTATTTT	CSVQRDGESQYF
TRBV6-5	TRBJ1-1	many	TRBD1	TGTGCCAGCATTACTTTCCGGGACAGGGGCACTGAAGCTTTCTTT	CASITFRDRGTEAFF
TRBV3-1	TRBJ2-3	NA	TRBD2	TGTGCCAGCAAGTTAACTAGCGGGTACACAGATACGCAGTATTTT	CASKLTSGYTDTQYF
TRBV30	TRBJ2-7	many	NA	TGTGCCTGGAGTTCGGGGTACGAGCAGTACTTC	CAWSSGYEQYF
TRBV7-9	TRBJ1-2	many	TRBD1	TGTGCCAGCAGCTTAGGACCGGGGACAGTTCAAAACTATGGCTACACCTTC	CASSLGPGTVQNYGYTF
TRBV24-1	TRBJ2-5	many	NA	TGTGCCACCAGTGATGCAGGGGAGGGTCGGGAGACCCAGTACTTC	CATSDAGEGRETQYF
TRBV5-1	TRBJ1-1	many	NA	TGCGCCAGCAGCTTGGTGGGACAGAACACTGAAGCTTTCTTT	CASSLVGQNTEAFF
TRBV7-2	TRBJ2-2	once	NA	TGTGCCAGCAGGTCGTTTGGGACGGATCTGAACACCGGGGAGCTGTTTTTT	CASRSFGTDLNTGELFF
TRBV2	TRBJ2-7	many	NA	TGTGCCAGCAGCGATAGGGGATCTGGGTTGTACGAGCAGTACTTC	CASSDRGSGLYEQYF